Listed below are T cell receptor beta chains from one sample, sequenced in a study of T cells in Graves' hyperthyroidism and ophthalmopathy. TCRdb re-called the multiplex PCR reads with MiXCR, one entry per CDR3 protein. Seen here are roughly 500,000 distinct CDR3 sequences, approximately 13% observed once, and the top ten hold approximately 5.7%. The specimen sequenced was blood. These receptors were taken from a woman under 40 with Graves' hyperthyroidism that later progressed to Graves' ophthalmopathy. The CDR3 runs from the conserved cysteine through the conserved F or W. D genes are given only for firm matches.

TRBD2,TRBV29-1,TRBJ2-5,CSVEGLPKETQYF
TRBD2,TRBV6-2/TRBV6-3,TRBJ2-7,CASSYSTSGRANSYEQYF
-,TRBV5-4,TRBJ1-1,CASSLSRAKGKGGTEAFF
TRBD1,TRBV30,TRBJ1-1,CAWTRGLLEAFF
-,TRBV3-1,TRBJ2-4,CASSQEGAAKNIQYF
-,TRBV19,TRBJ1-1,CASSIKGTEAFF
-,TRBV5-1,TRBJ2-6,CASSPAAAVAGANVLTF
-,TRBV6-5,TRBJ1-2,CASSYSASGRDYGYTF
TRBD2,TRBV7-2,TRBJ2-4,CASSRTSGSQNIQYF
-,TRBV28,TRBJ1-5,CASSSPEGHQPQHF
-,TRBV5-1,TRBJ1-2,CASSEYGGPKGYTF
-,TRBV27,TRBJ1-5,CASSLSARRAQGNQPQHF
-,TRBV19,TRBJ2-1,CASSYLRDNNEQFF
TRBD2,TRBV14,TRBJ2-3,CASSLLAGDRADTQYF
TRBD2,TRBV29-1,TRBJ2-3,CSVEKAGGADTQYF
-,TRBV11-3,TRBJ2-1,CASSCELIDCSSYNEQFF
-,TRBV20-1,TRBJ1-3,CSASMSGIGNTIYF
TRBD1,TRBV24-1,TRBJ2-1,CATSDQGQLLSYNEQFF
-,TRBV25-1,TRBJ2-1,CASSEKLAALYNEQFF
-,TRBV3-1,TRBJ2-2,CASSQVSAGELFF
TRBD2,TRBV30,TRBJ2-1,CAWSTGTSEYNEQFF
TRBD1,TRBV5-1,TRBJ2-3,CASSSPRGQQGADTQYF
TRBD2,TRBV12-3/TRBV12-4,TRBJ2-5,CASSFGGRAGTQYF
-,TRBV18,TRBJ2-1,CASSPSFPGNEQFF
TRBD2,TRBV7-6,TRBJ2-1,CASSLMAGGGLTYNEQFF
TRBD2,TRBV7-2,TRBJ2-2,CASSRGDGSTGELFF
-,TRBV24-1,TRBJ2-7,CATSDSRPGDYGYEQYF
TRBD1,TRBV19,TRBJ2-1,CASSRGSGTGYNEQFF
TRBD1,TRBV5-1,TRBJ1-1,CASGQGGDTEAFF
-,TRBV29-1,TRBJ1-3,CSVDLGGSGNTIYF
TRBD1,TRBV13,TRBJ1-2,CASSGGQDRYGYTF
TRBD1,TRBV7-2,TRBJ1-1,CASSSGQGLLGAFF
-,TRBV20-1,TRBJ2-2,CSAGPNTGELFF
TRBD1,TRBV25-1,TRBJ2-1,CASSGGQEFLNEQFF
TRBD1,TRBV27,TRBJ1-5,CASTPTGGHQPQHF
-,TRBV12-3/TRBV12-4,TRBJ1-4,CASSFGRFSNEKLFF
TRBD2,TRBV20-1,TRBJ2-5,CSASGGRAYSETQYF
-,TRBV19,TRBJ2-2,CASRPTSTESAGELFF
TRBD1,TRBV20-1,TRBJ1-3,CSATPQGASGNTIYF
TRBD1,TRBV10-3,TRBJ1-6,CAIKKGQGGSPLHF
TRBD2,TRBV6-2/TRBV6-3,TRBJ2-7,CASSPSSGSLGEQYF
TRBD2,TRBV25-1,TRBJ2-3,CASSLMLAGEFGTQYF
-,TRBV27,TRBJ2-3,CATIGVASTDTQYF
-,TRBV24-1,TRBJ2-7,CATSDSNYEQYF
TRBD1,TRBV4-3,TRBJ1-4,CASSQETGMGEKLFF
TRBD1,TRBV5-1,TRBJ2-1,CASSLGGQTGEQFF
-,TRBV12-3/TRBV12-4,TRBJ2-4,CASKLIAKNIQYF
-,TRBV7-2,TRBJ2-3,CASSLYGQQDTQYF
-,TRBV19,TRBJ1-1,CASSVTGGKTEAFF
-,TRBV28,TRBJ1-5,CASKRDDQPQHF
TRBD2,TRBV27,TRBJ2-1,CASSLYSPASGNSRSYNEQFF
-,TRBV18,TRBJ1-2,CASSPGDLQNYGYTF
TRBD1,TRBV20-1,TRBJ1-2,CSARTGADGYTF
TRBD1,TRBV28,TRBJ2-7,CAFRDRSSYEQYF
-,TRBV9,TRBJ2-2,CASSVWGNTGELFF